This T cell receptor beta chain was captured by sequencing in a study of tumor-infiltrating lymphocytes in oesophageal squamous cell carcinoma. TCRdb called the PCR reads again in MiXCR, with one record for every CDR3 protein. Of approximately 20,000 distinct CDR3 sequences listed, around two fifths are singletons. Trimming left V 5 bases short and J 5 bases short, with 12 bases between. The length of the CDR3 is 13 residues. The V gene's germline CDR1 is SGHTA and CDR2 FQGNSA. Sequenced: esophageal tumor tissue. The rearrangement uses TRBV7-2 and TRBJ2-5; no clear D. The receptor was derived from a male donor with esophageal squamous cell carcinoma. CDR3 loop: CASSLEFSETQYF. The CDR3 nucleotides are TGTGCCAGCAGCCTCGAGTTCAGCGAGACCCAGTACTTC.